Sequencing of this T cell receptor beta chain was carried out in a study of cytomegalovirus exposure and HLA in healthy donors. Study results and limitations: A later analysis, which compared TCR beta chains of equal frequency, found the HLA-associated ones more clonally expanded. CMV serostatus was the sole immune exposure data available. In a later analysis, TCR beta V- and J-gene trimming showed a link to a missense DCLRE1C variant.

As concerns this clone: Antigen unknown.

PCR amplification relied on 60 Vbeta primers (plus 13 Jbeta primers). TCRdb's table, derived via immunoSEQ multiplex PCR, lists solely in-frame clones and lacks some. The repertoire consists of about 94,000 clones, with 81% occurring once and the leading ten covering around a tenth. All donors participated as healthy donors of bone marrow. Material for sequencing was PBMCs. This TCR derives from a human donor in good health.

The CDR3 loop is CASSRRWSTIYF. The CDR3 nucleotides read TGTGCCAGCAGCCGGAGGTGGTCCACCATATATTTT. J is TRBJ1-3 and V is TRBV7-2; D unresolved. The V gene's germline CDR1 is SGHTA and CDR2 FQGNSA. The CDR3 spans 12 residues. V lost 5 bases and J 9 bases, leaving 11 bases between the germline ends.